What follows are 19 T cell receptor beta chains derived from one specimen sequenced in a study of T cells in Graves' hyperthyroidism and ophthalmopathy. Amplified TCR beta CDR3 regions derived from RNA transcripts. The HTBI primer set drove a first-round RT-PCR of the TCR CDR3. Using its own MiXCR run on the multiplex PCR reads, TCRdb lists one record per CDR3 protein. The sample contains hundreds of thousands of distinct CDR3 sequences, 25% of which appear only once. The sequencing input was blood. The origin of the receptors is a man aged 35 to 55 with Graves' hyperthyroidism that later progressed to Graves' ophthalmopathy.

The sample holds many counts of this clonotype. The CDR3 protein is CSASKAGVETQYF. For the CDR3, the DNA is TGCAGTGCTAGCAAGGCGGGAGTAGAGACCCAGTACTTC. This rearrangement joins TRBV20-1 to TRBJ2-5; TRBD2 matches 7 bases. The length of the CDR3 is 13 residues. J lost 4 bases, V lost 3 bases, and 5 bases had no gene match. Germline CDR1 reads DFQATT; CDR2 reads SNEGSKA (reference sequence).

This clonotype occurred many times. This chain uses TRBV19 with TRBJ1-2, with 9 bases matching TRBD1. After removal of 6 bases from V and 0 bases from J, the junction contained 17 bases not matched to a gene. The CDR3 runs 19 residues. The germline V gene encodes CDR1 LNHDA and CDR2 SQIVND (reference sequence). This CDR3 is CASSQELRDRVRSNYGYTF. The CDR3 nucleotides read TGTGCCAGTAGCCAAGAGTTACGGGACAGGGTGCGTTCTAACTATGGCTACACCTTC.

This clonotype was detected a few times. The V and J genes are TRBV15 and TRBJ2-2, with D possibly TRBD1 on 5 matching bases. CDR1 is LNHNV, CDR2 YYDKDF, per germline (reference sequence). Trimming stripped 0 bases from V and 3 bases from J, with 8 bases between. This CDR3 comprises 15 residues. CDR3 in amino acids: CATSREDTDTGELFF. CDR3 coding DNA: TGTGCCACCAGCAGAGAGGACACAGACACCGGGGAGCTGTTTTTT.

There are many counts of this clonotype. The chain uses TRBV10-3 and TRBJ2-2; 8 positions match TRBD2. V shed 8 bases and J 7 bases; nucleotides not matched to a gene: 24. CDR3 length: 19 residues. Per germline, CDR1 ENHRY and CDR2 SYGVKD. The DNA of the CDR3 is TGTGCCATCCGAACCACAGGGCCGGAGCGGGAGAGGTCGGTCGGGGAGCTGTTTTTT. Its translation: CAIRTTGPERERSVGELFF.

The rearrangement joins TRBV12-3 or TRBV12-4 to TRBJ2-2; 7 bases align to TRBD2. The ends lost 0 bases at V and 8 bases at J; junction bases unmatched: 12. The CDR3 is 17 residues long. The CDR3 coding sequence is TGTGCCAGCAGTTTAGCCCCTAGCGGTTTACTATCGGGGGAGCTGTTTTTT. Its protein product is CASSLAPSGLLSGELFF.

This sequence joins TRBV12-3 or TRBV12-4 and TRBJ2-7; TRBD1 matches at 8 bases. This CDR3 contains 14 residues. The V segment lost 9 bases and the J segment 4 bases; nucleotides outside the gene matches: 11. This chain's CDR3 is CASGRPDRAYEQYF. CDR3 bases: TGTGCCAGTGGACGTCCGGACAGGGCGTACGAGCAGTACTTC.

The CDR3 region is CASSLKIARETQYF. As DNA, the CDR3 is TGTGCCAGCAGCTTAAAGATTGCCCGGGAGACCCAGTACTTC. This chain connects TRBV7-2 to TRBJ2-5, with unresolved D. Trimming removed 2 bases at V and 5 bases at J, with 12 bases between. The CDR3 covers 14 residues. CDR1 is SGHTA and CDR2 is FQGNSA in the germline V gene.

This clonotype was counted many times. The rearrangement uses TRBV27 and TRBJ2-3, with D perhaps matching TRBD1 (5 bases). Trimming cost V 3 bases and J 3 bases, with 16 bases left between them. CDR1 MNHEY and CDR2 SMNVEV come from the germline V gene (reference sequence). This CDR3 is built from 16 residues. The CDR3 DNA sequence: TGTGCCAGCAGTTTCTTTCAGGGTTTAAGGACAGATACGCAGTATTTT. It yields the protein CASSFFQGLRTDTQYF.

This clonotype has at least ten counts. J is TRBJ1-2 and V is TRBV7-2, with no clear D. Deletions cut 5 bases from V and 1 base from J, with 17 bases between. Germline CDR1 is SGHTA and CDR2 is FQGNSA. This CDR3 comprises 16 residues. CDR3 amino acids: CASSRNRAGYNYGYTF. CDR3 sequence (DNA): TGTGCCAGCAGCCGAAACCGGGCCGGATATAACTATGGCTACACCTTC.

This clonotype was detected once. This chain links TRBV12-3 or TRBV12-4 with TRBJ1-1; 8 positions agree with TRBD1. The CDR3 consists of 12 residues. After removal of 6 bases from V and 10 bases from J, the junction contained 7 bases not matched to a gene. CDR3 region: CASSQRQGAAFF. CDR3 DNA sequence: TGTGCCAGCAGCCAGAGGCAGGGGGCAGCTTTCTTT.

This clonotype was counted ten times or more. The rearrangement uses TRBV7-9 and TRBJ2-7, with D possibly TRBD1 on 5 matching bases. Germline assignment: CDR1 SEHNR and CDR2 FQNEAQ (reference sequence). V lost 2 bases and J lost 2, with 10 bases in between. CDR3 length: 14 amino acids. The CDR3 nucleotides read TGTGCCAGCAGCTTAACAGGAAACCCCTACGAGCAGTACTTC. Encoded protein: CASSLTGNPYEQYF.

This clonotype was seen at least ten times. This chain connects TRBV20-1 to TRBJ1-3; D is perhaps TRBD1 (5 bases). V was shortened by 0 bases and J by 4 bases, with 13 bases between the two germline ends. The CDR3 length is 15 residues. Germline V gene data show CDR1 as DFQATT and CDR2 as SNEGSKA (reference sequence). CDR3 sequence reads: CSARDSKGAGNTIYF. DNA for the CDR3: TGCAGTGCTAGAGATTCGAAAGGGGCGGGAAACACCATATATTTT.

This clonotype was counted at least ten times. The chain couples TRBV12-3 or TRBV12-4 to TRBJ1-1; possible D gene TRBD1, 6 bases. Trimming removed 4 bases from V and 2 bases from J, with 17 bases in between. The CDR3 is 16 residues long. In DNA, the CDR3 is TGTGCCAGCAGTTCGCACCGCCGGGACACCAACACTGAAGCTTTCTTT. This codes for CASSSHRRDTNTEAFF.

This clonotype has ten or more counts. V and J are TRBV28 and TRBJ2-7, with D possibly TRBD2 on 7 matching bases. The length of the CDR3 is 15 residues. Between the trimmed V and J ends, which lost 6 bases and 3 bases, there was a span of 18 bases. Germline assignment: CDR1 MDHEN and CDR2 SYDVKM. The CDR3 here is CASSLQGGPDYEQYF. CDR3 DNA: TGTGCCAGCAGCCTACAGGGAGGGCCGGACTACGAGCAGTACTTC. The whole variable domain, filled in from reference TRBV28 and TRBJ2-7, reads DVKVTQSSRYLVKRTGEKVFLECVQDMDHENMFWYRQDPGLGLRLIYFSYDVKMKEKGDIPEGYSVSREKKERFSLILESASTNQTSMYLCASSLQGGPDYEQYFGPGTRLTVT.

The rearrangement uses TRBV20-1 and TRBJ2-7, with D possibly called TRBD1 or TRBD2 (5 bases each). Trimming took off 5 bases at V and 0 bases at J, with 17 bases between the two ends. The germline V gene encodes CDR1 DFQATT and CDR2 SNEGSKA (reference sequence). The CDR3 has 15 amino acids. The CDR3 region is CSAPSGTRDSYEQYF. Here the CDR3 DNA reads TGCAGTGCTCCAAGTGGGACCAGGGACTCCTACGAGCAGTACTTC.

The J gene is TRBJ2-2, the V gene TRBV25-1, with 7 bases matching TRBD1. V shed 3 bases and J 4 bases; nucleotides not matched to a gene: 8. CDR3 length: 16 residues. Germline CDR1 and CDR2: MGHDK and SYGVNS. The CDR3 DNA sequence: TGTGCCAGCAGTGATGTAAGGGGGCAGAGCACCGGGGAGCTGTTTTTT. The encoded protein is CASSDVRGQSTGELFF.

This clonotype was seen at least ten times. The V gene is TRBV28, the J gene TRBJ1-2; weak D call: TRBD1 (6 bases). CDR3 size: 15 residues. Germline V lookup: CDR1 MDHEN, CDR2 SYDVKM. Trimming took off 5 bases at V and 7 bases at J, with 20 bases between the two ends. The CDR3 bases are TGTGCCAGCAGTCCTACAGGGATAGTTAATGGTGGCTACACCTTC. Its protein is CASSPTGIVNGGYTF.

In its sample, this clonotype was seen many times. CDR3 DNA sequence: TGTGCCAGCAGTCAAAACAGGGGCTCCTACGAGCAGTACTTC. It translates to CASSQNRGSYEQYF. The chain joins TRBV12-3 or TRBV12-4 to TRBJ2-7; 7 positions match TRBD1. V lost 5 bases and J lost 0; bases outside the gene matches: 4. This CDR3 is built from 14 residues.

This clonotype was picked up many times. This chain uses TRBV4-1 with TRBJ1-2; the D gene is possibly TRBD1 (5 bases). Trimming removed 1 base from V and 6 bases from J, with 9 bases in between. The length of the CDR3 is 13 residues. Germline V lookup: CDR1 MGHRA, CDR2 YSYEKL. CDR3 nucleotides: TGCGCCAGCAGCCAAGTAGGGGCCAATGGCTACACCTTC. Translation gives CASSQVGANGYTF.